The text below deals with one T cell receptor beta chain. The antigen is undetermined. Sequencing was performed with immunoSEQ multiplex PCR; in TCRdb, only in-frame clones are kept and a portion is missing. The table shows 75,000 to 100,000 clones, with about 92% occurring only once. These data originate in a study of OX40 agonist ivuxolimab in advanced cancers. Study results and caveats: More expanded clones were found, on average, in CD8+ than in CD4+ T cells.

The sample here was CD4+ or CD8+ T cells sorted from blood, taken in a trial of the OX40 agonist ivuxolimab. The receptor was isolated from an adult with an advanced solid tumor such as melanoma, head and neck, liver or kidney cancer.

CDR3 coding DNA: TGTGCCAGCAGCGTACAGGGGGCGGCTTTCTTT. Translation: CASSVQGAAFF. The chain has TRBV7-9 and TRBJ1-1; 9 bases line up with TRBD1. V gave up 5 bases and J gave up 11 bases; unmatched junction bases: 3. The germline V gene encodes CDR1 SEHNR and CDR2 FQNEAQ (reference sequence). The CDR3 loop spans 11 amino acids.